Below, 26 T cell receptor beta chains from the same sample are listed, as sequenced in a study of blood T cell repertoires in COVID-19. Clones were sequenced by immunoSEQ multiplex PCR, and TCRdb holds only the in-frame ones, with some missing. The data hold about 170,000 clones, with about 80% observed a single time. Sequencing input: peripheral blood. Receptors originate from a woman over 75 with acute or convalescent COVID-19.

This chain connects TRBV4-3 to TRBJ2-1; 14 nucleotides line up with TRBD2. Unmatched junction bases numbered 10, after V lost 0 bases and J lost 6 bases. The CDR3 totals 19 residues. In germline, CDR1 is LGHNA, CDR2 YSLEER. This CDR3 reads CASSQEAPGLAGESNEQFF. CDR3 sequence (DNA): TGCGCCAGCAGCCAAGAGGCACCGGGACTAGCGGGAGAAAGCAATGAGCAGTTCTTC.

The V gene is TRBV24-1, the J gene TRBJ2-3, with 8 bases identical to TRBD1. V trimming: 4 bases; J trimming: 9 bases; junction bases outside the gene matches: 5. Germline-derived CDR1 and CDR2 are KGHDR and SFDVKD. The length of the CDR3 is 13 residues. The CDR3 spells CATSDRDRRTQYF. The CDR3 region has the DNA TGTGCCACCAGTGACCGGGACAGGAGGACGCAGTATTTT.

This sequence joins TRBV7-2 and TRBJ1-4; possibly TRBD1 for D (6 bases). Trimming cost V 8 bases and J 4 bases, with 17 bases left between them. CDR3 length: 15 residues. CDR1 SGHTA and CDR2 FQGNSA come from the germline V gene. CDR3 sequence reads: CASRDQGHYNEKLFF. The CDR3 region has the DNA TGTGCCAGCCGCGACCAGGGGCACTATAATGAAAAACTGTTTTTT.

This clone has just one count. The J gene is TRBJ2-7, the V gene TRBV7-2, with 16 bases fitting TRBD2. CDR1 and CDR2 (germline): SGHTA, FQGNSA. The CDR3 covers 17 residues. V lost 4 bases and J lost 4; bases outside the gene matches: 7. CDR3 amino acids: CASSSGTSGGARYEQYF. DNA for the CDR3: TGTGCCAGCAGCTCCGGGACTAGCGGGGGGGCTCGGTACGAGCAGTACTTC.

The chain uses TRBV9 and TRBJ2-5, with 9 bases aligning to TRBD2. The germline V gene has CDR1 SGDLS and CDR2 YYNGEE. CDR3 length: 15 residues. Trimming took 4 bases from V and 5 from J; bases not matched to a gene: 9. This CDR3 is CASSPTAGGRETQYF. In nucleotides, the CDR3 is TGTGCCAGCAGCCCTACTGCGGGGGGGCGGGAGACCCAGTACTTC.

The DNA of the CDR3 is TGTGCCAGCAGTTTATTTCGGGGGTTTAGCAATCAGCCCCAGCATTTT. It translates to CASSLFRGFSNQPQHF. The rearrangement links TRBV28 to TRBJ1-5, with D perhaps TRBD1 (5 bases). Trimming removed 1 base from V and 0 bases from J, with 10 bases in between. The V gene's germline CDR1 is MDHEN and CDR2 SYDVKM. CDR3 length: 16 amino acids.

The V and J genes are TRBV5-5 and TRBJ1-6, with 8 bases fitting TRBD1. Germline V CDR1 and CDR2: SGHKS, YYEKEE (reference sequence). This CDR3 has 16 amino acids. The J segment lost 9 bases and the V segment lost 3 bases, leaving 11 bases of the junction unmatched. For the CDR3, the DNA is TGTGCCAGCAGCTCGGGACAGGTCCTTCGCGGTTCACCCCTCCACTTT. It codes for CASSSGQVLRGSPLHF.

The V and J genes are TRBV27 and TRBJ2-1; no clear D. Trimming removed 5 bases from V and 3 bases from J, with 8 bases in between. In germline, CDR1 is MNHEY, CDR2 SMNVEV (reference sequence). The CDR3 is 13 residues long. CDR3 amino acids: CASSASGYNEQFF. In DNA, the CDR3 is TGTGCCAGCAGTGCTTCCGGCTACAATGAGCAGTTCTTC.

The CDR3 nucleotides read TGCAGCGCCATGACAGGGGCCGAGTCCCAGTACTTC. Its translation: CSAMTGAESQYF. This sequence joins TRBV29-1 and TRBJ2-5, with 8 bases matching TRBD1. CDR3 length: 12 residues. V was pared by 7 bases and J by 9 bases, with 10 bases of the junction left unmatched. Germline V CDR1 and CDR2: SQVTM, ANQGSEA.

This chain connects TRBV18 to TRBJ1-1, with 9 nucleotides matching TRBD1. The trim removed 4 bases at V and 6 bases at J, leaving 3 bases unmatched. Germline assignment: CDR1 KGHSH and CDR2 LQKENI. This CDR3 has 13 residues. CDR3 nucleotides: TGTGCCAGCTCACTACAGGGGGCGGCTGAAGCTTTCTTT. Translated, it gives CASSLQGAAEAFF.

The chain is built from TRBV19 and TRBJ2-4, with D perhaps matching TRBD1 (6 bases). This CDR3 contains 11 residues. Germline V CDR1 and CDR2: LNHDA, SQIVND (reference sequence). Trimming removed 7 bases at V and 9 bases at J, with 10 bases between. Here the CDR3 DNA reads TGTGCCAGTACCCAAGGGGGCATTCAGTACTTC. Its translation: CASTQGGIQYF. The complete variable domain, with remaining parts taken from reference TRBV19 and TRBJ2-4, reads DGGITQSPKYLFRKEGQNVTLSCEQNLNHDAMYWYRQDPGQGLRLIYYSQIVNDFQKGDIAEGYSVSREKKESFPLTVTSAQKNPTAFYLCASTQGGIQYFGAGTRLSVL.

The chain is built from TRBV6-5 and TRBJ2-2; D uncertain. V lost 6 bases and J lost 5, with 4 bases in between. This CDR3 is built from 11 residues. The germline V gene has CDR1 MNHEY and CDR2 SVGAGI. The CDR3 DNA sequence: TGTGCCAGCAGACGGACCGGGGAGCTGTTTTTT. It translates to CASRRTGELFF.

Only one count was recorded for this clone. V gene TRBV10-2 combines with J gene TRBJ1-1; TRBD1 aligns across 7 bases. CDR1 WSHSY and CDR2 SAAADI come from the germline V gene. Losses at the gene ends were 0 bases for V and 5 bases for J; bases not matched to a gene: 9. The CDR3 extends over 16 amino acids. The CDR3: CASSESSRGRGTEAFF. The CDR3 region has the DNA TGCGCCAGCAGTGAGTCGAGTAGGGGGCGGGGAACTGAAGCTTTCTTT.

V gene TRBV7-2 combines with J gene TRBJ1-6, with unresolved D. CDR3 length: 12 amino acids. Germline V gene sequence: CDR1 SGHTA, CDR2 FQGNSA. The V end lost 5 bases, the J end lost 10 bases, and 9 bases lay between the germline ends. The CDR3 loop is CASSPSGSPLHF. The CDR3 DNA sequence: TGTGCCAGCAGCCCTAGTGGGTCACCCCTCCACTTT.

V is TRBV5-6 and J is TRBJ1-6, with D uncertain. Between the trimmed V and J ends, which lost 4 bases and 3 bases, there was a span of 11 bases. In germline, CDR1 is SGHDT, CDR2 YYEEEE. The CDR3 sequence is 15 residues long. The CDR3 spells CASSRNGHYNSPLHF. The CDR3 nucleotides are TGTGCCAGCAGCCGTAACGGTCACTATAATTCACCCCTCCACTTT.

The chain employs TRBV19 and TRBJ2-2; 10 bases align to TRBD2. CDR3 length: 15 residues. The V gene end was trimmed by 8 bases and the J gene end by 4 bases; junction bases not matched to a gene: 7. Germline values: CDR1 LNHDA, CDR2 SQIVND (reference sequence). The CDR3 sequence: CASFILAGSTGELFF. DNA for the CDR3: TGTGCCAGTTTTATACTAGCGGGGAGCACCGGGGAGCTGTTTTTT. Complete variable domain (other parts from reference TRBV19 and TRBJ2-2): DGGITQSPKYLFRKEGQNVTLSCEQNLNHDAMYWYRQDPGQGLRLIYYSQIVNDFQKGDIAEGYSVSREKKESFPLTVTSAQKNPTAFYLCASFILAGSTGELFFGEGSRLTVL.

This chain joins TRBV15 and TRBJ2-3; the match to TRBD2 covers 13 bases. Trimming at V came to 3 bases and at J to 9 bases, leaving 6 bases not matched to a gene. This CDR3 spans 15 amino acids. CDR1 and CDR2 (germline): LNHNV, YYDKDF (reference sequence). The CDR3 DNA is TGTGCCACCAGCAGTATACTAGCGGGGGGGGAGACGCAGTATTTT. This sequence encodes CATSSILAGGETQYF.

The V call is TRBV23-1, the J call TRBJ2-1; TRBD2 matches at 9 bases. TRBV23-1 is labeled an ORF, and its function is uncertain. V lost 7 bases and J lost 2; bases outside the gene matches: 9. This CDR3 has 16 residues. The DNA of the CDR3 is TGCGCCAGCACCTCAGGGCTAGCGGGAACCTACAATGAGCAGTTCTTC. Residues: CASTSGLAGTYNEQFF.

This sequence joins TRBV6-2 or TRBV6-3 and TRBJ2-1; a possible D gene is TRBD2 (5 bases). Between the trimmed V and J ends, which lost 2 bases and 7 bases, there was a span of 21 bases. Germline loops: CDR1 MNHEY, CDR2 SVGEGT. The CDR3 consists of 17 residues. CDR3 coding DNA: TGTGCCAGCAGTTACGGTCCCCCCACAGTGAGGGTGAATGAGCAGTTCTTC. Translation: CASSYGPPTVRVNEQFF.

V is TRBV29-1 and J is TRBJ2-1, with D hard to call. Germline CDR1 reads SQVTM; CDR2 reads ANQGSEA. The CDR3 length is 13 residues. The germline V and J ends were trimmed by 4 bases and 5 bases, with 12 bases remaining between them. Here the CDR3 reads CSVGPAENNEQFF. As DNA, the CDR3 is TGCAGCGTTGGCCCCGCGGAAAACAATGAGCAGTTCTTC.

The chain links TRBV6-2 or TRBV6-3 to TRBJ2-5; the D gene is possibly TRBD2 (5 bases). Germline CDR1 and CDR2: MNHEY and SVGEGT. The CDR3 loop spans 15 amino acids. V dropped 5 bases and J dropped 1 base, with 14 bases sitting between them. The CDR3 sequence: CASSQPGIAQETQYF. For the CDR3, the DNA is TGTGCCAGCAGTCAACCGGGAATAGCCCAAGAGACCCAGTACTTC.

The rearrangement links TRBV7-8 to TRBJ2-3; 8 nucleotides line up with TRBD2. Trimming took 5 bases from V and 0 from J; bases not matched to a gene: 4. This CDR3 has 15 amino acids. Germline assignment: CDR1 SGHVS and CDR2 FQNEAQ. The CDR3 loop reads CASSLGLASTDTQYF. The CDR3 region has the DNA TGTGCCAGCAGCCTAGGACTAGCTAGCACAGATACGCAGTATTTT.

This chain joins TRBV27 and TRBJ1-5; D not certain. V dropped 4 bases and J dropped 7 bases, with 17 bases sitting between them. CDR1 is MNHEY and CDR2 is SMNVEV in the germline V gene (reference sequence). The CDR3 contains 15 residues. CDR3 DNA: TGTGCCAGCAGTTCCGAACAGATATATACCCAGCCCCAGCATTTT. Encoded protein: CASSSEQIYTQPQHF.

The chain uses TRBV5-1 and TRBJ2-7; tentative D call: TRBD2 (5 bases). The V gene lost 4 bases and the J gene lost 3 bases, with 17 bases spanning the gap. The CDR3 totals 15 residues. Germline CDR1 reads SGHRS; CDR2 reads YFSETQ. The CDR3 here is CASSVSDGNFYEQYF. CDR3 DNA sequence: TGCGCCAGCAGCGTATCAGACGGGAACTTCTACGAGCAGTACTTC.

The chain uses TRBV19 and TRBJ1-1; maybe TRBD1 (6 bases). The germline V and J ends were trimmed by 7 bases and 4 bases, with 13 bases remaining between them. The CDR3 sequence is 13 residues long. CDR1 is LNHDA, CDR2 SQIVND, per germline (reference sequence). CDR3 region: CASKQGQTTEAFF. In DNA form, the CDR3 reads TGTGCCAGTAAGCAGGGGCAGACCACTGAAGCTTTCTTT.

The rearrangement uses TRBV3-1 (or the pseudogene TRBV3-2) and TRBJ1-1, with a possible D match to TRBD1 (5 bases). Germline CDR1 reads LGHDT; CDR2 reads YNNKEL (reference sequence). This CDR3 is 18 amino acids long. Trimming removed 3 bases at V and 3 bases at J, with 23 bases between. The CDR3 bases are TGTGCCAGCAGCCACACGATTCCTCCTTGGGTAGGGGACACTGAAGCTTTCTTT. Translating gives CASSHTIPPWVGDTEAFF.